These 9 T cell receptor beta chains share one sample of origin, sequenced in a study of blood T cell repertoires in COVID-19. Some clones are missing from TCRdb's copy, which holds only in-frame ones; the method was immunoSEQ multiplex PCR. The sample has 200,000 to 250,000 clones; around 80% are singletons. The sequencing sample was made of peripheral blood. The receptors were sampled from a woman of 80 years or more with COVID-19, enrolled during active disease.

The chain couples TRBV7-9 to TRBJ2-2, with TRBD1 matching over 9 bases. The ends lost 5 bases at V and 4 bases at J; junction bases unmatched: 17. Germline V lookup: CDR1 SEHNR, CDR2 FQNEAQ (reference sequence). CDR3 length equals 19 residues. CDR3: CASSLFRGSGTGPTGELFF. CDR3 bases: TGTGCCAGCAGCCTTTTTAGGGGGTCCGGGACAGGGCCCACCGGGGAGCTGTTTTTT.

The CDR3 reads CASTLPRGLGNTIYF. The CDR3 nucleotides are TGTGCCAGCACCCTACCAAGGGGCCTGGGAAACACCATATATTTT. The chain has TRBV28 and TRBJ1-3; a weak D match, TRBD1 (5 bases). Germline V gives CDR1 MDHEN, CDR2 SYDVKM. V lost 7 bases and J 4 bases, leaving 17 bases between the germline ends. The CDR3 covers 15 residues.

The count of this clone is one. This rearrangement joins TRBV5-5 to TRBJ2-1; D uncertain. This CDR3 spans 12 amino acids. Germline CDR1 reads SGHKS; CDR2 reads YYEKEE (reference sequence). The V and J ends lost 1 base and 9 bases respectively, with 8 bases between them. The CDR3 here is CASSLLSGEQFF. In DNA, the CDR3 is TGTGCCAGCAGCTTGCTGTCGGGTGAGCAGTTCTTC.

Concerning this clone itself: The junction does not match germline at one end; this may be a read error. This sequence joins TRBV7-7 and TRBJ2-5; D not resolved. This CDR3 is 14 amino acids long. Germline V gives CDR1 SSHAT, CDR2 FNYEAQ (reference sequence). CDR3 DNA sequence: TGTGCTAGCAGCTTAGGTACGGGTCTGGAGACCCAGTACTTC. Amino acid sequence: CASSLGTGLETQYF.

This clone has a single count. The chain uses TRBV27 and TRBJ1-2; D is undetermined. Germline assignment: CDR1 MNHEY and CDR2 SMNVEV (reference sequence). The CDR3 loop spans 14 amino acids. Trimming cost V 6 bases and J 1 base, with 12 bases left between them. CDR3 bases: TGTGCCAGCAGCCCTCCGGGGTTTAACTATGGCTACACCTTC. The encoded protein is CASSPPGFNYGYTF.

This sequence joins TRBV5-6 and TRBJ1-6, with D tentatively TRBD1 (5 bases). The CDR3 covers 17 residues. The ends were cut back, 4 bases at V and 1 base at J, with 15 bases in the middle. Germline values: CDR1 SGHDT, CDR2 YYEEEE. CDR3 in DNA: TGTGCCAGCAGCCAACGAAAGTGGACATCCTATAATTCACCCCTCCACTTT. Residues: CASSQRKWTSYNSPLHF.

This clone was recorded only once. This chain uses TRBV7-9 with TRBJ2-3; 9 bases are shared with TRBD1. With 5 bases clipped from V and 4 bases from J, the junction kept 13 bases outside the gene matches. The germline gives CDR1 SEHNR, CDR2 FQNEAQ (reference sequence). The CDR3 is made up of 17 amino acids. For the CDR3, the DNA is TGTGCCAGCAGCACCTCCCCCGGGACAGGGAGGGCAGATACGCAGTATTTT. This translates into CASSTSPGTGRADTQYF.

The rearrangement joins TRBV5-5 to TRBJ1-5, with TRBD1 matching 8 bases. Germline V gene sequence: CDR1 SGHKS, CDR2 YYEKEE (reference sequence). The junction had 9 bases not matched to a gene; V was cut back by 0 bases and J by 7 bases. There are 16 residues in the CDR3. This CDR3 is CASSLVSGQARQPQHF. In DNA, the CDR3 is TGTGCCAGCAGCTTGGTATCGGGACAGGCAAGACAGCCCCAGCATTTT.

Comment on this clone: Sequence at one end of the junction differs from germline and may be a read error. The sample contains more than one DNA sequence encoding this CDR3. The chain employs TRBV19 and TRBJ2-3; a possible D gene is TRBD1 (5 bases). The germline V gene has CDR1 LNHDA and CDR2 SQIVND (reference sequence). The CDR3 sequence is 14 residues long. The CDR3 reads CASSLSTDTDTQYF. CDR3 nucleotides: TGTGCCAGTAGTCTTTCGACAGACACAGATACACAGTATTTT.